Below, 28 T cell receptor beta chains from the same sample are listed, as sequenced in a study of low-dose radiotherapy and immunotherapy resistance in tumors. TRAV and TRBV primers primed cDNA for both TCRalpha and TCRbeta. Amplification of TCRs used a constant-region primer and V-primer adapter for about 20 PCR cycles. TCRdb analysed the reads with MiXCR anew, one entry per CDR3 protein. The sample lists 11,000 or so distinct CDR3 sequences; 50% to 70% were seen once. Receptors originate from a human donor with advanced metastatic prostate, ovarian, gallbladder or colorectal cancer (not recorded which). This table probably holds off-target reads from a library built for another chain.

The chain is built from TRBV12-3 or TRBV12-4 and TRBJ2-2, with 7 positions matching TRBD1. The CDR3 is 14 amino acids. J was trimmed by 6 bases and V by 6 bases; bases with no gene match: 7. In DNA, the CDR3 is TGTGCCAGCAGCAAACAGGGGATCGCCGGGGAGCTGTTTTTT. Translating gives CASSKQGIAGELFF.

This chain connects TRBV28 to TRBJ2-3, with 8 positions matching TRBD1. Germline V gives CDR1 MDHEN, CDR2 SYDVKM. The V and J ends lost 7 bases and 8 bases, in that order; junction bases with no gene match: 14. The CDR3 spans 15 residues. CDR3 region: CASIVDRVLKVTQYF. For the CDR3, the DNA is TGTGCCAGCATAGTGGACAGGGTTTTAAAGGTTACGCAGTATTTT. The entire variable domain, with the rest obtained from reference TRBV28 and TRBJ2-3, is as follows: DVKVTQSSRYLVKRTGEKVFLECVQDMDHENMFWYRQDPGLGLRLIYFSYDVKMKEKGDIPEGYSVSREKKERFSLILESASTNQTSMYLCASIVDRVLKVTQYFGPGTRLTVL.

The chain couples TRBV6-2 or TRBV6-3 to TRBJ2-1; D assignment may be TRBD1 or TRBD2 (6 bases each). Germline assignment: CDR1 MNHEY and CDR2 SVGEGT. This CDR3 spans 16 amino acids. V lost 5 bases to trimming and J lost 3 bases, with 17 bases between them. The DNA for the CDR3 is TGTGCCAGCAGTGCGAGAGGGGGAGGTGGCTACAATGAGCAGTTCTTC. It yields the protein CASSARGGGGYNEQFF.

This clonotype occurred a few times. The rearrangement joins TRBV25-1 to TRBJ1-1; a possible D gene is TRBD1 (5 bases). The length of the CDR3 is 13 residues. Germline CDR1 MGHDK, CDR2 SYGVNS. The V gene lost 6 bases and the J gene lost 1 base, with 9 bases spanning the gap. CDR3 DNA: TGTGCCAGCAGCCCTAGGGGGAACACTGAAGCTTTCTTT. This codes for CASSPRGNTEAFF.

This CDR3 reads CASSETTGGIAYEQYF. DNA of the CDR3: TGTGCCAGCAGTGAGACCACGGGCGGGATAGCCTACGAGCAGTACTTC. This rearrangement joins TRBV6-1 to TRBJ2-7; TRBD2 is a possible D gene (6 bases). The CDR3 length is 16 residues. Trimming left V 3 bases short and J 2 bases short, with 17 bases between. CDR1 is MNHNS, CDR2 SASEGT, per germline.

This chain connects TRBV12-3 or TRBV12-4 to TRBJ1-1; maybe TRBD1 (6 bases). V shed 7 bases and J shed 1 base, with 13 bases lying between them. This CDR3 comprises 14 residues. The CDR3 coding sequence is TGTGCCAGCACCCTAGGGGGGAAGAACACTGAAGCTTTCTTT. Translated: CASTLGGKNTEAFF.

The genes are TRBV9 and TRBJ2-7; 8 bases map to TRBD2. This CDR3 has 15 residues. The trim removed 0 bases at V and 2 bases at J, leaving 4 bases unmatched. The germline CDR1 and CDR2 sequences are SGDLS and YYNGEE. The CDR3 DNA is TGTGCCAGCAGCGTAGCCACTAGCGGCGCCTACGAGCAGTACTTC. It encodes CASSVATSGAYEQYF.

As for this clonotype: The junction departs from the called germline gene at one end, perhaps through a read error. V is TRBV5-3 and J is TRBJ2-6; no reliable D call. TRBV5-3 is recorded as an ORF, its role being uncertain. The CDR3 runs to 13 residues. The CDR3 region is CASSLERKNVLTF. The CDR3, as DNA: TGCGCCAGCAGCTTGGAGAGAAAAAACGTCCTGACTTTC.

This sequence joins TRBV6-6 and TRBJ1-2, with 8 positions matching TRBD1. This CDR3 spans 14 amino acids. The V segment lost 6 bases and the J segment 3 bases; nucleotides outside the gene matches: 6. Germline V gene lookup returns CDR1 MNHNY and CDR2 SVGAGI (reference sequence). CDR3 bases: TGTGCCAGCAGAGCAGGGGGCAAGGACTATGGCTACACCTTC. This encodes CASRAGGKDYGYTF.

The rearrangement uses TRBV2 and TRBJ1-1; D remains unclear. CDR3 length: 11 amino acids. V was pared by 7 bases and J by 0 bases, with 3 bases between. Germline CDR1 is SNHLY and CDR2 is FYNNEI. As DNA, the CDR3 is TGTGCCAGCACCATGAACACTGAAGCTTTCTTT. Translation: CASTMNTEAFF.

The J gene is TRBJ2-7, the V gene TRBV5-6; D is perhaps TRBD1 (6 bases). Per germline, CDR1 SGHDT and CDR2 YYEEEE. V was pared by 4 bases and J by 2 bases, with 10 bases between. CDR3 size: 13 residues. Written as DNA, the CDR3 is TGTGCCAGCAGCCAGGGGCCAACCTACGAGCAGTACTTC. Translation: CASSQGPTYEQYF.

V and J are TRBV20-1 and TRBJ1-2; TRBD1 might be the D (6 bases). Germline-derived CDR1 and CDR2 are DFQATT and SNEGSKA (reference sequence). The CDR3 spans 13 residues. The ends were cut back, 6 bases at V and 5 bases at J, with 16 bases in the middle. DNA for the CDR3: TGCAGTGCCTACCCACAGGGACAATATGGCTACACCTTC. Translated: CSAYPQGQYGYTF.

V usage is TRBV7-9 and J usage is TRBJ1-2, with D uncertain. The length of the CDR3 is 14 residues. The germline CDR1 and CDR2 sequences are SEHNR and FQNEAQ (reference sequence). V was cut by 1 base and J by 4 bases, with 10 bases left in between. This CDR3 is CASSLVEGGYGYTF. CDR3 in DNA: TGTGCCAGCAGCTTAGTCGAGGGAGGCTATGGCTACACCTTC.

The chain links TRBV7-2 to TRBJ2-5, with D perhaps matching TRBD2 (6 bases). Germline V gene lookup returns CDR1 SGHTA and CDR2 FQGNSA. The CDR3 has 13 residues. Trimming stripped 6 bases from V and 4 bases from J, with 12 bases between. The CDR3 sequence is CASRMVAAETQYF. The CDR3 nucleotides read TGTGCCAGCAGGATGGTAGCGGCAGAGACCCAGTACTTC.

This sequence joins TRBV4-1 and TRBJ2-1, with a tentative D call TRBD2 (6 bases). Trimming pared 11 bases from V and 7 bases from J, leaving 21 bases between. CDR3 length equals 14 residues. Germline CDR1 is MGHRA and CDR2 is YSYEKL. Here the CDR3 DNA reads TGCGCCGCCGCGGGGAGCCAGGTTAAGAATGAGCAGTTCTTC. Translation: CAAAGSQVKNEQFF.

This clonotype was found a few times. This chain connects TRBV27 to TRBJ1-2; 10 positions agree with TRBD1. Germline-derived CDR1 and CDR2 are MNHEY and SMNVEV (reference sequence). V gave up 4 bases and J gave up 5 bases; unmatched junction bases: 10. The CDR3 is 16 amino acids. The CDR3 is CASSSTTPDRGYGYTF. The CDR3 DNA sequence: TGTGCCAGCAGTTCCACTACCCCGGACAGGGGGTATGGCTACACCTTC.

This chain links TRBV7-3 with TRBJ2-1; 14 bases fit TRBD2. Germline CDR1 SGHTA, CDR2 FQGTGA. This CDR3 comprises 16 residues. Trimming cost V 2 bases and J 10 bases; bases outside gene matches: 7. The CDR3 nucleotides read TGTGCCAGCAGCTTAGAGGGGGGGACTAGCGGGAGCGAGCAGTTCTTC. Protein sequence: CASSLEGGTSGSEQFF.

This clonotype was detected a few times. The chain joins TRBV7-9 to TRBJ2-5, with 8 nucleotides matching TRBD1. Germline lookup yields CDR1 SEHNR and CDR2 FQNEAQ (reference sequence). The V and J ends lost 5 bases and 5 bases, in that order; junction bases with no gene match: 7. This CDR3 comprises 14 residues. The CDR3 region is CASSPQGAWETQYF. The CDR3 nucleotides are TGTGCCAGCAGCCCTCAGGGGGCATGGGAGACCCAGTACTTC.

This clonotype came up a few times. This chain uses TRBV5-1 with TRBJ1-2; 7 bases match TRBD1. V dropped 0 bases and J dropped 7; count of bases not matched to a gene: 3. Germline CDR1 SGHRS, CDR2 YFSETQ. This CDR3 is 13 amino acids long. CDR3 coding DNA: TGCGCCAGCAGCTTGGAGGGGGCGCTTGGCTACACCTTC. Protein product: CASSLEGALGYTF.

This clonotype was seen a handful of times. The chain links TRBV28 to TRBJ1-1; TRBD1 might be the D (5 bases). Germline CDR1 MDHEN, CDR2 SYDVKM. This CDR3 contains 12 residues. Trimming cost V 10 bases and J 8 bases, with 17 bases left between them. CDR3 coding DNA: TGTGCCACCGTACGGGGGAGTAGAGAAGCTTTCTTT. Translated, it gives CATVRGSREAFF.

This chain links TRBV19 with TRBJ1-2, with D possibly being TRBD1 (6 bases). Trimming took off 9 bases at V and 0 bases at J, with 11 bases between the two ends. The CDR3 spans 13 residues. Germline loops: CDR1 LNHDA, CDR2 SQIVND (reference sequence). The CDR3, as DNA: TGTGCCAGCACCAGGGGATCTAACTATGGCTACACCTTC. It translates to CASTRGSNYGYTF.

On this clonotype: At one end the junction does not follow the germline gene, possibly because of a read error. The rearrangement links TRBV5-3 to TRBJ1-1; D gene unclear. TRBV5-3 is flagged as an ORF with uncertain function. The CDR3 runs to 13 residues. CDR3 nucleotides: TGTGCCAGCAGCTTGCTACGGGGCACTGAAGCTTTCTTT. Amino acid sequence: CASSLLRGTEAFF.

The chain carries TRBV4-2 and TRBJ2-1; a weak D match, TRBD2 (5 bases). The CDR3 is made up of 14 amino acids. From germline, CDR1 is LGHNA and CDR2 YNFKEQ. The ends were cut back, 0 bases at V and 10 bases at J, with 13 bases in the middle. The CDR3 here is CASSQDLGPGEQFF. CDR3 sequence (DNA): TGTGCCAGCAGCCAAGATTTAGGGCCGGGGGAGCAGTTCTTC.

This clonotype turned up a few times. The gene calls are TRBV5-4 and TRBJ2-1; 9 positions agree with TRBD2. CDR3 size: 15 residues. V was pared by 0 bases and J by 7 bases, with 5 bases of the junction left unmatched. Germline CDR1 and CDR2: SGHNT and YYREEE (reference sequence). The CDR3 spells CASSLASGAVNEQFF. CDR3 coding DNA: TGTGCCAGCAGCTTGGCTAGCGGGGCGGTAAATGAGCAGTTCTTC.

The J gene is TRBJ1-1, the V gene TRBV5-4, with D possibly being TRBD1 (5 bases). Trimming stripped 0 bases from V and 0 bases from J, with 9 bases between. CDR3 length: 15 amino acids. Germline lookup yields CDR1 SGHNT and CDR2 YYREEE (reference sequence). CDR3 amino acids: CASSLVQGLNTEAFF. DNA of the CDR3: TGTGCCAGCAGCTTGGTGCAGGGTCTGAACACTGAAGCTTTCTTT.

V gene TRBV5-1 combines with J gene TRBJ2-2; D is unclear. CDR1 SGHRS and CDR2 YFSETQ come from the germline V gene. V lost 0 bases and J 7 bases, leaving 4 bases between the germline ends. CDR3 length: 12 residues. CDR3 amino acids: CASSLDGGELFF. The DNA for the CDR3 is TGCGCCAGCAGCTTGGATGGCGGGGAGCTGTTTTTT.

This chain links TRBV2 with TRBJ2-1, with 9 bases fitting TRBD1. This CDR3 is 12 amino acids long. CDR1 and CDR2 (germline): SNHLY, FYNNEI. V was clipped by 6 bases and J by 15 bases; unmatched bases: 9. The CDR3 nucleotides read TGTGCCAGCAGAACCACAGGGGGCGGCCCGTTCTTC. This sequence encodes CASRTTGGGPFF.

This clonotype has more than one count but fewer than ten. V usage is TRBV10-3 and J usage is TRBJ2-3, with no clear D. Trimming removed 3 bases at V and 4 bases at J, with 14 bases between. This CDR3 is built from 15 residues. Germline CDR1 and CDR2: ENHRY and SYGVKD. CDR3 DNA: TGTGCCATCAGTGAAAGTGTGGGTGCTGCAGATACGCAGTATTTT. Protein product: CAISESVGAADTQYF.